A single sample gave rise to the 25 T cell receptor beta chains below, sequenced in a study of blood T cells in healthy people across ages. A J-beta primer mix and a sample-barcoded 5' primer were used in a second PCR of roughly 7 to 12 cycles. One entry per CDR3 protein, called by TCRdb with MiXCR from the 5' RACE reads. The sample holds hundreds of thousands of distinct CDR3 sequences, roughly 44% seen once. The sample was blood. These receptors were collected from a man in his 60s in good health.

In its sample, this clonotype was seen a few times. The chain links TRBV27 to TRBJ2-5; D possibly matches TRBD1 or TRBD2 (6 bases each). Between the trimmed V and J ends, which lost 0 bases and 11 bases, there was a span of 19 bases. The germline gives CDR1 MNHEY, CDR2 SMNVEV (reference sequence). The CDR3 is 15 residues long. The CDR3 here is CASSLSGGSTNEQYF. CDR3 sequence (DNA): TGTGCCAGCAGTTTATCAGGGGGGAGTACCAATGAGCAGTACTTC.

This clonotype appeared many times. CDR3 DNA sequence: TGTGCCAGCAGTTTATCATTCCGCTCTGCCGGGCAGTACTTC. It yields the protein CASSLSFRSAGQYF. This chain uses TRBV27 with TRBJ2-7; D unresolved. The ends were cut back, 0 bases at V and 9 bases at J, with 15 bases in the middle. The germline V gene encodes CDR1 MNHEY and CDR2 SMNVEV (reference sequence). CDR3 length: 14 amino acids.

This clonotype appeared a few times. This rearrangement joins TRBV7-8 to TRBJ2-5; D possibly matches TRBD1 or TRBD2 (5 bases each). Germline CDR1 is SGHVS and CDR2 is FQNEAQ. Trimming removed 2 bases at V and 7 bases at J, with 20 bases between. The CDR3 spans 16 residues. The CDR3, as DNA: TGTGCCAGCAGCTTACAGAACAGGATAGCGACCCCGACCCAGTACTTC. Translation: CASSLQNRIATPTQYF.

The rearrangement joins TRBV16 to TRBJ1-1; perhaps TRBD1 as D (5 bases). Trimming took 4 bases from V and 6 from J, leaving 18 bases between them. CDR3 length equals 15 residues. CDR1 and CDR2 from the germline V gene are KGHSY and FQNENV. The chain's CDR3 is CASSRTYQGLSEAFF. In nucleotides, the CDR3 is TGTGCCAGCAGCCGCACTTACCAGGGTCTATCTGAAGCTTTCTTT.

The rearrangement uses TRBV7-8 and TRBJ2-3, with 9 bases lining up with TRBD2. Trimming removed 5 bases from V and 2 bases from J; junction bases left unmatched: 8. Looked up from germline, CDR1 is SGHVS and CDR2 is FQNEAQ. The CDR3 consists of 16 residues. CDR3 loop: CASSPGLAPNTDTQYF. In DNA form, the CDR3 reads TGTGCCAGCAGCCCGGGACTAGCTCCAAACACAGATACGCAGTATTTT.

The genes are TRBV9 and TRBJ2-4, with D possibly TRBD1 on 5 matching bases. CDR3 length: 16 residues. Germline V CDR1 and CDR2: SGDLS, YYNGEE. V was cut by 4 bases and J by 2 bases, with 16 bases left in between. The CDR3 region is CASSQAPQGTKNIQYF. CDR3 DNA: TGTGCCAGCAGCCAAGCCCCTCAGGGAACCAAAAACATTCAGTACTTC.

This clonotype appeared many times. One end of the junction fails to match germline, which may point to a read error. The chain combines TRBV2 with TRBJ2-1; no clear D gene. This CDR3 contains 11 residues. Germline values: CDR1 SNHLY, CDR2 FYNNEI. DNA for the CDR3: TGCGCCAGCAGTATCTACAATGAGCAGTTCTTC. Encoded protein: CASSIYNEQFF.

This chain links TRBV11-3 with TRBJ2-1; D call uncertain. The ends were cut back, 1 base at V and 7 bases at J, with 8 bases in the middle. Germline V CDR1 and CDR2: SGHNT, YENEEA. CDR3 length equals 13 residues. The CDR3 protein is CASSLGWVNEQFF. CDR3 nucleotide sequence: TGTGCCAGCAGCTTAGGTTGGGTAAATGAGCAGTTCTTC.

J is TRBJ2-3 and V is TRBV12-3 or TRBV12-4; 9 bases align to TRBD2. The CDR3 spans 16 residues. V lost 3 bases and J lost 2; bases outside the gene matches: 6. The CDR3 loop is CASSFSAGGTTDTQYF. In nucleotides, the CDR3 is TGTGCCAGCAGTTTTTCAGCGGGGGGTACCACAGATACGCAGTATTTT.

The chain carries TRBV12-3 or TRBV12-4 and TRBJ2-5; TRBD2 matches 8 bases. This CDR3 contains 16 residues. Trimming removed 4 bases from V and 0 bases from J; junction bases left unmatched: 7. Here the CDR3 DNA reads TGTGCCAGCAGTTGGAGGGAAGCGGGGGACCAAGAGACCCAGTACTTC. This gives the protein CASSWREAGDQETQYF.

This clonotype turned up a few times. The J gene is TRBJ2-7, the V gene TRBV3-1, with 8 bases fitting TRBD1. The CDR3 extends over 16 amino acids. CDR1 and CDR2 from the germline V gene are LGHDT and YNNKEL (reference sequence). V trimming: 0 bases; J trimming: 3 bases; junction bases outside the gene matches: 7. The CDR3 region is CASSQEGTGGFYEQYF. The CDR3, as DNA: TGTGCCAGCAGCCAAGAAGGAACAGGGGGATTCTACGAGCAGTACTTC.

Concerning this clonotype: The junction and the germline gene differ at one end; a read error may be behind it. The gene calls are TRBV11-1 and TRBJ1-2, with D perhaps matching TRBD1 (6 bases). The germline CDR1 and CDR2 sequences are SGHAT and FQDESV (reference sequence). The CDR3 covers 21 residues. The CDR3 sequence: CAGSLKSAPDVWQGIYYGYTF. DNA of the CDR3: TGTGCCGGCAGCTTAAAATCGGCGCCTGACGTCTGGCAGGGGATATACTATGGCTACACCTTC.

The CDR3 DNA sequence: TGTGCCAGCAATTCAGACAGCTCTGGGGCCAACGTCCTGACTTTC. Translating gives CASNSDSSGANVLTF. V is TRBV6-6 and J is TRBJ2-6, with D possibly being TRBD1 (5 bases). V was clipped by 7 bases and J by 0 bases, with 10 bases between them. Germline V gene sequence: CDR1 MNHNY, CDR2 SVGAGI (reference sequence). The CDR3 sequence is 15 residues long.

This clonotype occurred a few times. V and J are TRBV4-3 and TRBJ2-2; D ambiguous. The CDR3 contains 15 residues. Looked up from germline, CDR1 is LGHNA and CDR2 is YSLEER. V was clipped by 1 base and J by 0 bases, with 6 bases between them. In DNA, the CDR3 is TGCGCCAGCAGCCAAGCGGGTACGAACACCGGGGAGCTGTTTTTT. The encoded protein is CASSQAGTNTGELFF.

This chain links TRBV20-1 with TRBJ1-1, with D possibly matching TRBD1 (5 bases). Germline CDR1 reads DFQATT; CDR2 reads SNEGSKA (reference sequence). Trimming removed 0 bases at V and 0 bases at J, with 8 bases between. CDR3 size: 14 residues. CDR3 DNA sequence: TGCAGTGCTAGAGATAGCAGGGTGAACACTGAAGCTTTCTTT. Translated: CSARDSRVNTEAFF.

The count of this clonotype is one. This chain joins TRBV7-2 and TRBJ2-1, with 10 bases matching TRBD2. The CDR3 contains 17 residues. The V segment lost 1 base and the J segment 6 bases; nucleotides outside the gene matches: 9. Germline CDR1 SGHTA, CDR2 FQGNSA. DNA for the CDR3: TGTGCCAGCAGCTTAGGGGGAGCGGGGGGGCGTGCCAATGAGCAGTTCTTC. Translation gives CASSLGGAGGRANEQFF. Full variable domain (remainder filled in from reference TRBV7-2 and TRBJ2-1): GAGVSQSPSNKVTEKGKDVELRCDPISGHTALYWYRQSLGQGLEFLIYFQGNSAPDKSGLPSDRFSAERTGGSVSTLTIQRTQQEDSAVYLCASSLGGAGGRANEQFFGPGTRLTVL.

The table lists this clonotype with a few counts. V is TRBV20-1 and J is TRBJ1-1, with 7 bases matching TRBD1. V trimming: 5 bases; J trimming: 1 base; junction bases outside the gene matches: 7. Germline CDR1 reads DFQATT; CDR2 reads SNEGSKA (reference sequence). CDR3 length equals 14 residues. The CDR3 region is CSAVKQGPNTEAFF. CDR3 bases: TGCAGTGCTGTAAAACAGGGGCCGAACACTGAAGCTTTCTTT.

The chain has TRBV30 and TRBJ2-3, with 7 bases identical to TRBD1. The CDR3 covers 12 residues. Germline assignment: CDR1 GTSNPN and CDR2 SVGIG (reference sequence). With V trimmed by 2 bases and J by 6 bases, 2 bases remained unmatched. This CDR3 reads CAWSPQGDTQYF. Written as DNA, the CDR3 is TGTGCCTGGAGTCCACAGGGGGATACGCAGTATTTT.

The V and J genes are TRBV6-5 and TRBJ2-7, with 12 bases matching TRBD2. The CDR3 spans 18 residues. J lost 4 bases, V lost 0 bases, and 10 bases had no gene match. Germline V gene data show CDR1 as MNHEY and CDR2 as SVGAGI. The CDR3 spells CASSYSYIASGGEYEQYF. As DNA, the CDR3 is TGTGCCAGCAGTTACTCCTATATCGCTAGCGGGGGGGAATACGAGCAGTACTTC.

The genes are TRBV10-3 and TRBJ2-5, with TRBD2 as a possible D gene (6 bases). The V gene's germline CDR1 is ENHRY and CDR2 SYGVKD. Trimming took 7 bases from V and 4 from J, leaving 25 bases between them. The CDR3 contains 17 residues. The DNA for the CDR3 is TGTGCCATCATCCCCACGCTAGCGTATCATGGGGGAGAGACCCAGTACTTC. Protein: CAIIPTLAYHGGETQYF.

Concerning this clonotype itself: With a much larger clone just one base away, this may be a read error. The rearrangement links TRBV20-1 to TRBJ2-4; the D gene is possibly TRBD1 (6 bases). The DNA matches TRBJ2-5 better at its end, which makes the J call doubtful. Germline values: CDR1 DFQATT, CDR2 SNEGSKA (reference sequence). This CDR3 contains 16 residues. The CDR3, as DNA: TGCGGTGCCCCCGTATCTCCGGACAGCAACCAAGAGACCCAGTACTTC. It is translated as CGAPVSPDSNQETQYF.

Only a few counts were recorded for this clonotype. The chain combines TRBV2 with TRBJ1-1; 7 bases align to TRBD1. The V gene end was trimmed by 6 bases and the J gene end by 1 base; junction bases not matched to a gene: 2. Germline V gene lookup returns CDR1 SNHLY and CDR2 FYNNEI. The CDR3 covers 13 residues. This CDR3 reads CASSGQANTEAFF. In nucleotides, the CDR3 is TGTGCCAGCAGCGGACAGGCGAACACTGAAGCTTTCTTT.

The V and J genes are TRBV4-3 and TRBJ2-7, with D possibly TRBD1 on 7 matching bases. This CDR3 contains 15 residues. The germline gives CDR1 LGHNA, CDR2 YSLEER. Trimming left V 1 base short and J 4 bases short, with 14 bases between. The DNA for the CDR3 is TGCGCCAGCAGCCAAGTCCAGGGGGGAGAATACGAGCAGTACTTC. This encodes CASSQVQGGEYEQYF.

This clonotype was counted only a few times. This chain links TRBV5-4 with TRBJ2-1; D is ambiguous. Trimming left V 4 bases short and J 0 bases short, with 14 bases between. This CDR3 has 16 amino acids. The V gene's germline CDR1 is SGHNT and CDR2 YYREEE (reference sequence). The CDR3 sequence is CASSPRTHSSYNEQFF. The CDR3, as DNA: TGTGCCAGCAGCCCACGGACGCATAGCTCCTACAATGAGCAGTTCTTC.

This clonotype was observed once. The CDR3 is CASSVDVTAGGLMNTEAFF. CDR3 nucleotides: TGTGCCAGCAGCGTAGATGTGACGGCAGGGGGATTGATGAACACTGAAGCTTTCTTT. V is TRBV9 and J is TRBJ1-1, with 7 bases fitting TRBD1. With V trimmed by 0 bases and J by 0 bases, 14 bases remained unmatched. The CDR3 consists of 19 residues. Germline V gives CDR1 SGDLS, CDR2 YYNGEE.